This T cell receptor beta chain was retrieved from a study of CD8 T cells in Susac syndrome. For the study at large: The sequenced Susac syndrome patients comprised more than 5 with active disease and about eight in remission.

The sequenced target, TCR beta, came from blood CD8+ and CD4+ T cells. Random hexamers were used to reverse transcribe the RNA input (about 0.5 to 1 ug). Amplification of TCR beta CDR3 spanned 54 Vbeta and 13 Jbeta via immunoSEQ multiplex PCR. TCRdb processed the immunoSEQ multiplex PCR reads anew with MiXCR; each CDR3 protein has one entry. The sample lists hundreds of thousands of distinct CDR3 sequences, 95% to 97% occurring once. The specimen was CD4+ T cells from PBMCs. This TCR was sampled from a human donor with Susac syndrome.

CDR3 region: CASNNEGRGYGYTF. DNA for the CDR3: TGTGCCAGCAATAACGAGGGACGGGGCTATGGCTACACCTTC. The chain couples TRBV6-5 to TRBJ1-2, with a possible D match to TRBD1 (5 bases). This CDR3 contains 14 residues. V was shortened by 7 bases and J by 4 bases, with 16 bases between the two germline ends. Looked up from germline, CDR1 is MNHEY and CDR2 is SVGAGI.